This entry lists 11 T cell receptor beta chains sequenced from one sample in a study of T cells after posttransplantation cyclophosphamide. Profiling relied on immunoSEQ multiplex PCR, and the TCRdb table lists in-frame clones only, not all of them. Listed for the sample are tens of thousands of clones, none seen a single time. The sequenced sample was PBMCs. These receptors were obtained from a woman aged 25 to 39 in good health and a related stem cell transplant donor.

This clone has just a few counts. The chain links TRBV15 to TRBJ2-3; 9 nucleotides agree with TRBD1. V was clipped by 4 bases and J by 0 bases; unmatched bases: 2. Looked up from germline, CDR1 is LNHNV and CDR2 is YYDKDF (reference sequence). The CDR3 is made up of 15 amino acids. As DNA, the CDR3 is TGTGCCACCAGCATAGGACAGGGGAGCACAGATACGCAGTATTTT. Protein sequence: CATSIGQGSTDTQYF.

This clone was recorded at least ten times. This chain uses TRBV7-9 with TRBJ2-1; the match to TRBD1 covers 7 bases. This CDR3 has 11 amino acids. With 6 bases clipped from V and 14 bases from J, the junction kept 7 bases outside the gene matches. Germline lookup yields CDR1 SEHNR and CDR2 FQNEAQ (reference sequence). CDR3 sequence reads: CASSTGERKFF. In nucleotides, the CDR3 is TGTGCCAGCAGTACAGGGGAGAGGAAGTTCTTC.

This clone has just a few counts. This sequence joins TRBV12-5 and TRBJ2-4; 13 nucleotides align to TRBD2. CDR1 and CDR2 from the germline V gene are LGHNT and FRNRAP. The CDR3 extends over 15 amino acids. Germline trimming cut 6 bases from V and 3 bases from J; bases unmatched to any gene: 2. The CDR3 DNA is TGTGCTAGTGGGACTAGCGGGGGGTACAAAAACATTCAGTACTTC. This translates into CASGTSGGYKNIQYF.

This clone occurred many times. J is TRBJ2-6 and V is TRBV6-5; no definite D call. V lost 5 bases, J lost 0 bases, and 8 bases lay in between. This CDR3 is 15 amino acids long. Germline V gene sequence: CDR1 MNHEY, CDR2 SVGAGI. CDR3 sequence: CASSARSSGANVLTF. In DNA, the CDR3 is TGTGCCAGCAGTGCCAGGAGCTCTGGGGCCAACGTCCTGACTTTC.

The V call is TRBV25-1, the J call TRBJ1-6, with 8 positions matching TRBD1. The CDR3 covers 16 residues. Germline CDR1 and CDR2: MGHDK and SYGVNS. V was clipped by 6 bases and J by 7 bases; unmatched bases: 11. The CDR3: CASRQTGVLKNSPLHF. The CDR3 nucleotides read TGTGCCAGCAGACAGACAGGGGTTCTTAAAAATTCACCCCTCCACTTT.

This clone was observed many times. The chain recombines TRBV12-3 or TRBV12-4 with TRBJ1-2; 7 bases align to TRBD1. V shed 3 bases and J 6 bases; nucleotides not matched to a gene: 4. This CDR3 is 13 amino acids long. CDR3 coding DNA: TGTGCCAGCAGTTTTACAGGGGTAGATGGCTACACCTTC. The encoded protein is CASSFTGVDGYTF.

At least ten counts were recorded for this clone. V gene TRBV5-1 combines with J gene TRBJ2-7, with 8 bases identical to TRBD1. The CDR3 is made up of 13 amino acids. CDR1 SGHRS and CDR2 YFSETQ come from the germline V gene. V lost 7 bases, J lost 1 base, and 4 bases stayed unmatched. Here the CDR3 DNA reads TGCGCCAGCTTGGGACAGGATTCCTACGAGCAGTACTTC. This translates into CASLGQDSYEQYF.

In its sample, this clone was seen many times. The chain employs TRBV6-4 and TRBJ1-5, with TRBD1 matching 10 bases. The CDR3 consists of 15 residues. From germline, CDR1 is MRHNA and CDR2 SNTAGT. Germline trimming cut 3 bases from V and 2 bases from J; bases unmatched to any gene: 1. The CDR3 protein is CASSEGTGGNQPQHF. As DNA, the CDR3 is TGTGCCAGCAGTGAAGGGACAGGGGGCAATCAGCCCCAGCATTTT.

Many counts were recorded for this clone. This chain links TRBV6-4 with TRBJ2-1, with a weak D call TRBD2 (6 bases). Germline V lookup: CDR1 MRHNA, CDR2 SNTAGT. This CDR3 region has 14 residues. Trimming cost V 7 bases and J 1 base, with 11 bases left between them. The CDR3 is CASTPGGSYNEQFF. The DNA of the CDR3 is TGTGCCAGCACCCCTGGGGGGTCCTACAATGAGCAGTTCTTC.

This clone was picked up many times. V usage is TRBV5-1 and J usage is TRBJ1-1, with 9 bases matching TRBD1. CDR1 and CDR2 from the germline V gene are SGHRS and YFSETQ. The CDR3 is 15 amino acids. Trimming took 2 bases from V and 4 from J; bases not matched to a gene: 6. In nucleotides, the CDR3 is TGCGCCAGCAGCTTAGTACAGGGGGCCGGCACTGAAGCTTTCTTT. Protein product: CASSLVQGAGTEAFF.

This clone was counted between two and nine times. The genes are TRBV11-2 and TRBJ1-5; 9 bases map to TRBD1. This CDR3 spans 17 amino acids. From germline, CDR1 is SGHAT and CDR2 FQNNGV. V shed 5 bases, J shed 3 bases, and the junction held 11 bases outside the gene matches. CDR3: CASSAGTGSLFNQPQHF. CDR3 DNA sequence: TGTGCCAGCAGCGCCGGGACAGGGTCATTATTCAATCAGCCCCAGCATTTT.